This T cell receptor beta chain came from a study of vaccination and CD4 T cells after COVID-19. This CDR3 comprises 18 residues. Germline V gene sequence: CDR1 MNHEY, CDR2 SVGEGT. After removal of 2 bases from V and 4 bases from J, the junction contained 13 bases not matched to a gene. Treatment here: roughly nine-day PBMC culture with coronavirus spike peptide pools or control peptides (ViraFEST assay). Once obtained from cultured CD4+ T cells, the DNA was sequenced using the Oncomine TCR Beta short-read assay. TCRdb analysed the PCR reads with MiXCR anew, one entry per CDR3 protein. The sample includes under 25,000 distinct CDR3 sequences, about 44% of them seen just once. A remark on this clonotype: The target antigen is unknown.

Sequenced material: CD4+ T cells from blood, cultured in vitro, taken before SARS-CoV-2 vaccination. The sequence was obtained from a human donor who had recovered from COVID-19. The chain joins TRBV6-2 or TRBV6-3 to TRBJ2-2; 7 positions match TRBD2. CDR3 amino acids: CASSYIAGSGLITGELFF. The CDR3 coding sequence is TGTGCCAGCAGTTACATAGCGGGTAGCGGCCTAATCACCGGGGAGCTGTTTTTT.